These 3 T cell receptor beta chains came from one sample sequenced in a study of shared clonotypes between healthy human individuals. TCRdb's table, derived via immunoSEQ multiplex PCR, lists solely in-frame clones and lacks some. The data show more than 2 million clones, 95% seen once. Sequencing used naive CD4+ T cells sorted from blood. Subset in this sample: CD45RA+ positively selected. These TCRs come from a man between 18 and 29 years old in good health.

The chain joins TRBV5-1 to TRBJ1-1, with a possible D match to TRBD1 (6 bases). The V and J ends lost 4 bases and 2 bases respectively, with 9 bases between them. Per germline, CDR1 SGHRS and CDR2 YFSETQ. This CDR3 comprises 13 residues. The CDR3 here is CASSPGDNTEAFF. The CDR3 region has the DNA TGCGCCAGCAGCCCAGGGGATAACACTGAAGCTTTCTTT.

There are a few counts of this clone. The chain links TRBV29-1 to TRBJ1-1; possibly TRBD1 for D (5 bases). There are 10 residues in the CDR3. V was shortened by 4 bases and J by 5 bases, with 5 bases between the two germline ends. The germline V gene encodes CDR1 SQVTM and CDR2 ANQGSEA. The CDR3 DNA reads TGCAGCGTTGGACAGACTGAAGCTTTCTTT. Translation: CSVGQTEAFF. The complete variable domain, with remaining parts taken from reference TRBV29-1 and TRBJ1-1, reads SAVISQKPSRDICQRGTSLTIQCQVDSQVTMMFWYRQQPGQSLTLIATANQGSEATYESGFVIDKFPISRPNLTFSTLTVSNMSPEDSSIYLCSVGQTEAFFGQGTRLTVV.

The chain joins TRBV5-1 to TRBJ1-1, with TRBD1 matching over 7 bases. The junction had 6 bases not matched to a gene; V was cut back by 9 bases and J by 1 base. The V gene's germline CDR1 is SGHRS and CDR2 YFSETQ. The CDR3 loop spans 13 amino acids. The DNA for the CDR3 is TGCGCCACCTCCGACAGGGAGAACACTGAAGCTTTCTTT. Its translation: CATSDRENTEAFF.